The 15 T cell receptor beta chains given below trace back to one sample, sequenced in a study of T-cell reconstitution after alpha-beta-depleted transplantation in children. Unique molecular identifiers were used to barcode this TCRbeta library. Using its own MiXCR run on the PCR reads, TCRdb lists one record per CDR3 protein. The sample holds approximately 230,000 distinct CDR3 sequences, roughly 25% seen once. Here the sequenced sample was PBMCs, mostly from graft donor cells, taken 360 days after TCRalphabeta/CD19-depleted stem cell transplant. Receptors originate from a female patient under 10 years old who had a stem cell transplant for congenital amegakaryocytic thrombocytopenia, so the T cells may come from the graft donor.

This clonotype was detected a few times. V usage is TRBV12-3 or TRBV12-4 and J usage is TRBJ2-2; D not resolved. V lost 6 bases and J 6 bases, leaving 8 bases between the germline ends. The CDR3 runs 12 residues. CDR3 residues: CASSILPGELFF. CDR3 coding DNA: TGTGCCAGCAGCATACTACCCGGGGAGCTGTTTTTT.

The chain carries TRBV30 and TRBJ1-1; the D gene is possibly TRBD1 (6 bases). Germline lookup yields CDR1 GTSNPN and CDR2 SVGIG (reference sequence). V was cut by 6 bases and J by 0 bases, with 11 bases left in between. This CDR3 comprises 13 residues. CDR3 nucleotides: TGTGCCTGCGGACAGCGGATGAACACTGAAGCTTTCTTT. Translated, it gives CACGQRMNTEAFF.

CDR3 nucleotides: TGTGCCAGCAGTCAGACCGGGGGGGCCGAGACCCAGTACTTC. Amino acid sequence: CASSQTGGAETQYF. V usage is TRBV12-3 or TRBV12-4 and J usage is TRBJ2-5, with 8 bases aligning to TRBD2. This CDR3 is 14 amino acids long. Trimming cost V 5 bases and J 5 bases; bases outside gene matches: 7.

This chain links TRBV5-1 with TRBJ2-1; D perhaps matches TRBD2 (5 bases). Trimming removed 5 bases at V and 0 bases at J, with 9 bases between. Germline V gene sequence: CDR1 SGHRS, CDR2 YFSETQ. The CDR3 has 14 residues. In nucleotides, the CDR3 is TGCGCCAGCAGTGGGCGGGCCTCCTACAATGAGCAGTTCTTC. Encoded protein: CASSGRASYNEQFF.

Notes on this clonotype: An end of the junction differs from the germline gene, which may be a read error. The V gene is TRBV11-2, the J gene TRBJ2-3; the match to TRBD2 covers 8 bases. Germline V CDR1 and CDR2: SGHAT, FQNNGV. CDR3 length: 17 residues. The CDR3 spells CASSLDYAGGFTNTQYF. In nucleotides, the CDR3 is TGTGCCAGCAGCTTAGATTATGCGGGGGGCTTCACAAATACGCAGTATTTT.

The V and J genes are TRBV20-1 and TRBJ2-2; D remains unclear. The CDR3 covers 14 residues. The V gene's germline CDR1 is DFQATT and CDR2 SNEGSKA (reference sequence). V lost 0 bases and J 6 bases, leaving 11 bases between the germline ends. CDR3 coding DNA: TGCAGTGCTAGAGATAAGACGGGTTCCGGGGAGCTGTTTTTT. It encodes CSARDKTGSGELFF.

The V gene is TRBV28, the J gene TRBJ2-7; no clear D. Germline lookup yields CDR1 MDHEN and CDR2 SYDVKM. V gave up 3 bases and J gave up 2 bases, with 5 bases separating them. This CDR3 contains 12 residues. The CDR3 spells CASSFAAYEQYF. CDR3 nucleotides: TGTGCCAGCAGTTTCGCGGCCTACGAGCAGTACTTC.

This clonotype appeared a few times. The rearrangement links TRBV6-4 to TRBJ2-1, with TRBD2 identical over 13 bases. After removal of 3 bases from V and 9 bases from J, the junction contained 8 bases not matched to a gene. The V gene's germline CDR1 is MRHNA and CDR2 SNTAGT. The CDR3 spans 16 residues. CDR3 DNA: TGTGCCAGCAGTGAGAGACTAGCGGGGGGTAAGGTTGAGCAGTTCTTC. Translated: CASSERLAGGKVEQFF.

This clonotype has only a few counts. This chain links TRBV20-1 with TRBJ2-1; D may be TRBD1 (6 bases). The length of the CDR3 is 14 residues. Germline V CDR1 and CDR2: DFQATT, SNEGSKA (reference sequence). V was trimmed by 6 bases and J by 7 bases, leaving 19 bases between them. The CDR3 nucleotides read TGCAGTGCCAGTCCCGGGACAATGGGGAATGAGCAGTTCTTC. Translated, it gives CSASPGTMGNEQFF.

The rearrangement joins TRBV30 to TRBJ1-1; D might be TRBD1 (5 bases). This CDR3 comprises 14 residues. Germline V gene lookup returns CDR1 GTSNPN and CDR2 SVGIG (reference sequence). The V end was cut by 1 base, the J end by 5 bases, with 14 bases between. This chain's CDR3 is CAWSAWGWGTEAFF. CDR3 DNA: TGTGCCTGGAGTGCGTGGGGGTGGGGGACTGAAGCTTTCTTT.

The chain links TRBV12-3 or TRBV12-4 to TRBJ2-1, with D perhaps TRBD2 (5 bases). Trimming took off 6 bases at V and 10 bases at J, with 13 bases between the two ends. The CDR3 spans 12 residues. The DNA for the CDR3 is TGTGCCAGCAGGCGTCAACTAGACGAGCAGTTCTTC. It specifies CASRRQLDEQFF.

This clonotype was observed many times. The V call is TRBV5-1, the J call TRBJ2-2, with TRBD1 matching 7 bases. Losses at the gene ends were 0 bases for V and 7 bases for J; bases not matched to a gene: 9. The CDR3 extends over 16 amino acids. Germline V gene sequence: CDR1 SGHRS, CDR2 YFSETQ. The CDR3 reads CASSLGTGVLGGELFF. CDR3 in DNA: TGCGCCAGCAGCTTGGGGACAGGCGTCCTCGGCGGGGAGCTGTTTTTT.

The CDR3 spells CASSLFWASTDTQYF. The DNA for the CDR3 is TGTGCCAGCAGTTTGTTTTGGGCTAGCACAGATACGCAGTATTTT. The chain couples TRBV27 to TRBJ2-3; D gene unclear. The CDR3 runs 15 residues. CDR1 is MNHEY and CDR2 is SMNVEV in the germline V gene (reference sequence). V was shortened by 3 bases and J by 0 bases, with 10 bases between the two germline ends.

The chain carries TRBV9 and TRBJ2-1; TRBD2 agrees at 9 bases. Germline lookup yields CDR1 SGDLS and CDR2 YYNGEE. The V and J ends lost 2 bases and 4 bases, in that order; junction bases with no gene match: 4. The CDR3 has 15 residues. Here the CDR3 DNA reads TGTGCCAGCAGCGTGGCTAGCGGGAATTACAATGAGCAGTTCTTC. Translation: CASSVASGNYNEQFF.

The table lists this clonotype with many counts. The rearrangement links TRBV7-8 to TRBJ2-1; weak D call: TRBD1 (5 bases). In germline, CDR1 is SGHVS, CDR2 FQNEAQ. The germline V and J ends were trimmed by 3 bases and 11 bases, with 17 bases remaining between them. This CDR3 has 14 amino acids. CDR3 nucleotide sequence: TGTGCCAGCAGCTTGCCGTCTCAGGGTGAACAGCAGTTCTTC. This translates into CASSLPSQGEQQFF. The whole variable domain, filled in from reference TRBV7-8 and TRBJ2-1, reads GAGVSQSPRYKVAKRGQDVALRCDPISGHVSLFWYQQALGQGPEFLTYFQNEAQLDKSGLPSDRFFAERPEGSVSTLKIQRTQQEDSAVYLCASSLPSQGEQQFFGPGTRLTVL.